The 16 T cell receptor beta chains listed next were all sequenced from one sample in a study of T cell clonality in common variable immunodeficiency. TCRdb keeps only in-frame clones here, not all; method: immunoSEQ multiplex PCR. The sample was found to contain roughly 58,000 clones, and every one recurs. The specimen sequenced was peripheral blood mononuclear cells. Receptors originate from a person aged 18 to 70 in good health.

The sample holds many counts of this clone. CDR3 region: CASSSPVIDSGYTF. The sequenced CDR3 bases are TGTGCCAGCAGCTCCCCAGTCATCGACTCTGGC. The chain employs TRBV6-2 or TRBV6-3 and TRBJ1-2; D is uncertain. The read terminates 3 residues before the CDR3 end, so the remaining end is supplied by the germline J gene. The germline V gene encodes CDR1 MNHEY and CDR2 SVGEGT. The length of the CDR3 is 14 residues. The V and J ends lost 6 bases and 7 bases respectively, with 18 bases between them.

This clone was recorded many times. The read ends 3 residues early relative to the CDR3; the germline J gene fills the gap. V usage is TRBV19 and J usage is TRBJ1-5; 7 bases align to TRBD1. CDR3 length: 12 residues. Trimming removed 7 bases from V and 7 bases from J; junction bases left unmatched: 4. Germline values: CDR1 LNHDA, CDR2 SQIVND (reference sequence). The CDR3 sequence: CASNRGVQPQHF. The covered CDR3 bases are TGTGCCAGTAACAGGGGCGTACAGCCC.

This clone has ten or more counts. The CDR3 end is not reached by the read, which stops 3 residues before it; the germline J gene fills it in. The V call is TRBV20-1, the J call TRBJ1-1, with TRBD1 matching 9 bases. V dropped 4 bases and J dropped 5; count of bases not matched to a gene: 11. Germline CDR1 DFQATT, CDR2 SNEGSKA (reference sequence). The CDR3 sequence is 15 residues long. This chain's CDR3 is CSATPGTGIRTEAFF. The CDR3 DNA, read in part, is TGCAGTGCTACCCCCGGGACAGGGATACGGACTGAA.

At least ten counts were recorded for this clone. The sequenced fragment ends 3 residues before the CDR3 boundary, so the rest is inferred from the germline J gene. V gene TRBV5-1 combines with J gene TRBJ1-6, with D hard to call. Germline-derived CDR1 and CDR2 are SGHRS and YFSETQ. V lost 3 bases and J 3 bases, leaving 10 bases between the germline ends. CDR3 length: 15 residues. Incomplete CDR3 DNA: TGCGCCAGCAGCTACCAAGGCAGCTATAATTCACCC. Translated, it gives CASSYQGSYNSP. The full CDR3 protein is CASSYQGSYNSPLHF.

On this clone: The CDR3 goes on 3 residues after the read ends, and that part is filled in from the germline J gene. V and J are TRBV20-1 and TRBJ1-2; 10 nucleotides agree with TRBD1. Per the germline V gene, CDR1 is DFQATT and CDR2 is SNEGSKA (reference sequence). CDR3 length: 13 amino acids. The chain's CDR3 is CSVRQGALLGYTF. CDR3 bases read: TGCAGTGTTCGACAGGGGGCGTTGCTCGGC.

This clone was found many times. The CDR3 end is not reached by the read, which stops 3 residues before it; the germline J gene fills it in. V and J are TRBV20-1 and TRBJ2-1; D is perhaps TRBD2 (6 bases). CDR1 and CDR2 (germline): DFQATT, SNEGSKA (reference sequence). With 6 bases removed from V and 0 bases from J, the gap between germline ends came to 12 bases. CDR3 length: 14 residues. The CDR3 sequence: CSAGDSSSYNEQFF. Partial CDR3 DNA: TGCAGTGCGGGGGACTCCAGCTCCTACAATGAG.

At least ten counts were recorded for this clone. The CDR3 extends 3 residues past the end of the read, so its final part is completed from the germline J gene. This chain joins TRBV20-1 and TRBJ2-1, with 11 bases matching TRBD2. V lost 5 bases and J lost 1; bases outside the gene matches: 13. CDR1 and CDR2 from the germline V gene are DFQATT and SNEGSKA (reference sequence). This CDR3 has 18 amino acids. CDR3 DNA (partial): TGCAGTGCTTCTTCTAGCGGGAGGTACCTAGGATCCTACAATGAG. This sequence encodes CSASSSGRYLGSYNE. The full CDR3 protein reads CSASSSGRYLGSYNEQFF.

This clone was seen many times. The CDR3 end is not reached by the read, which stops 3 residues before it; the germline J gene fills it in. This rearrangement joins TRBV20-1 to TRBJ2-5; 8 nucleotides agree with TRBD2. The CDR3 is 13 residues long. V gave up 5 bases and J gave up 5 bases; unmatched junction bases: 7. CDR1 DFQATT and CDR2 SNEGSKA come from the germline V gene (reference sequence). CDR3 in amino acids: CSASLAGKETQYF. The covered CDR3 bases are TGCAGTGCTTCATTAGCGGGAAAGGAGACC.

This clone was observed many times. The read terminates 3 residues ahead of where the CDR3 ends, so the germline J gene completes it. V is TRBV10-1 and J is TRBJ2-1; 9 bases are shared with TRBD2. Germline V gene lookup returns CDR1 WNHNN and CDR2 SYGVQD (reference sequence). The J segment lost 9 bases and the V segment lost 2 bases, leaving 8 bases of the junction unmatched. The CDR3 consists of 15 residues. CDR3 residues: CASSEQASGNSEQFF. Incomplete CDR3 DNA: TGCGCCAGCAGTGAGCAGGCTAGCGGGAACAGTGAG.

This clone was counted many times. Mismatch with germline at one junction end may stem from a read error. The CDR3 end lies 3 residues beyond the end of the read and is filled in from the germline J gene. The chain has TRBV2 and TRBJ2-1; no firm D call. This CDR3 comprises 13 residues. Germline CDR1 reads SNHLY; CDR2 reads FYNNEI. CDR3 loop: CASREDTYNEQFF. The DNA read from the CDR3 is TGTGCCAGCAGGGAAGACACCTACAATGAG.

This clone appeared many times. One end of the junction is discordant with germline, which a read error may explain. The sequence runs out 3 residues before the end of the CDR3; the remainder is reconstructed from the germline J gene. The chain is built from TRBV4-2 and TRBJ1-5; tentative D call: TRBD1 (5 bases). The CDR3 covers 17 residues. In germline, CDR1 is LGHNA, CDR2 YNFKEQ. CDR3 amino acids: CASSQDFVGHSYQPQHF. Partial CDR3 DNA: TGCGCCAGCAGCCAAGATTTTGTTGGACATTCTTATCAGCCC.

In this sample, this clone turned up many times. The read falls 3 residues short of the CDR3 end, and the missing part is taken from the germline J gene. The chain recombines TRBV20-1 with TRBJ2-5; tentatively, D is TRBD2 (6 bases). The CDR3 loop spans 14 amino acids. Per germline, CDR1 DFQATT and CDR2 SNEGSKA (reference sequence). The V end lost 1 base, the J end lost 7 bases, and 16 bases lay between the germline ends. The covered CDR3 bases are TGCAGTGCTAGAGTAGGGGTCGGAGGGCCGACC. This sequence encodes CSARVGVGGPT. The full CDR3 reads CSARVGVGGPTQYF.

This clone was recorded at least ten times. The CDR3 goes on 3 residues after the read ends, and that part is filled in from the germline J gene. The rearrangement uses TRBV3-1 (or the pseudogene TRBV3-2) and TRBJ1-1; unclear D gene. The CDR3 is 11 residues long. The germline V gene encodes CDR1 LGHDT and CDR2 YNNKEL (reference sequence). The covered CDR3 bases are TGTGCCAGCAGCCCCGGTTCGGGA. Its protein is CASSPGSG. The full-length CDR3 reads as CASSPGSGAFF.

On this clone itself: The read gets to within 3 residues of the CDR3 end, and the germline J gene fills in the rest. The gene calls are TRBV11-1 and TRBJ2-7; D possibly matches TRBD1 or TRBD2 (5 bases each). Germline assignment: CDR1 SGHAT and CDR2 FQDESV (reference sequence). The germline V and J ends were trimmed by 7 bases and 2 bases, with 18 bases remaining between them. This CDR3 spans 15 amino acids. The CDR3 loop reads CASNPPGREPYEQYF. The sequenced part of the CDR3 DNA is TGTGCCAGCAACCCGCCGGGCAGGGAGCCCTACGAG.

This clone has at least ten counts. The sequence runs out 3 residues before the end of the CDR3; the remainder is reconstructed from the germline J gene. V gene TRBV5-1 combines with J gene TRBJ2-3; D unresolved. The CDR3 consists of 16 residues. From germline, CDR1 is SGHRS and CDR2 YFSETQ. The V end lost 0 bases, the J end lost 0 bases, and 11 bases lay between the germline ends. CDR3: CASSLGYRGSTDTQYF. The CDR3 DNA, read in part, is TGCGCCAGCAGCTTGGGATATCGCGGTAGCACAGATACG.

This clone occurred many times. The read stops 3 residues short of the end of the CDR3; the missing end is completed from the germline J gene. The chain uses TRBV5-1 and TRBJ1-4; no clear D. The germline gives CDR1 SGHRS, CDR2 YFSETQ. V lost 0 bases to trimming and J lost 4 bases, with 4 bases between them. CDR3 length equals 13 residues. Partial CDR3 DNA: TGCGCCAGCAGCTTGGGTCTTAATGAAAAA. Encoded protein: CASSLGLNEK. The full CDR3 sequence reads CASSLGLNEKLFF.